These 10 T cell receptor beta chains were all obtained from the same sample, sequenced in a study of T cell responses to AZD1222 COVID-19 vaccine listed by TCRdb under 2021. The library was made by the immunoSEQ multiplex PCR assay. The table was pulled from immuneACCESS by TCRdb, which kept in-frame rearrangements only. Such tables lose some clones; where checked, under half of the loss comes from unresolved V genes, and the rest has no known cause. For this sample the table gives more than 60,000 clones, of which 85% were detected only once. The ten largest clonotypes hold approximately 18% of the sample. The time point tag for this specimen amounts to: baseline before first vaccination. Sequenced material: peripheral blood, taken on day 0 of AZD1222 vaccination. These receptors were taken from an adult in good health.

This chain uses TRBV29-1 with TRBJ1-5, with TRBD1 matching over 9 bases. The CDR3 loop spans 14 amino acids. CDR1 is SQVTM, CDR2 ANQGSEA, per germline. V shed 5 bases, J shed 5 bases, and the junction held 7 bases outside the gene matches. The CDR3 region is CSVPRGQGHQPQHF. CDR3 DNA sequence: TGCAGCGTTCCTCGCGGACAGGGGCATCAGCCCCAGCATTTT.

The chain has TRBV10-3 and TRBJ1-1; D might be TRBD1 (5 bases). The CDR3 consists of 14 residues. Germline assignment: CDR1 ENHRY and CDR2 SYGVKD. The V gene lost 4 bases and the J gene lost 4 bases, with 13 bases spanning the gap. DNA for the CDR3: TGTGCCATCAGTGTAATCAGGGTAGGCACTGAAGCTTTCTTT. Encoded protein: CAISVIRVGTEAFF.

The chain employs TRBV15 and TRBJ2-6, with D perhaps matching TRBD1 (5 bases). The germline V and J ends were trimmed by 3 bases and 0 bases, with 6 bases remaining between them. Germline CDR1 and CDR2: LNHNV and YYDKDF (reference sequence). This CDR3 is 15 amino acids long. This CDR3 is CATSSDSSGANVLTF. In nucleotides, the CDR3 is TGTGCCACCAGCAGCGACAGCTCTGGGGCCAACGTCCTGACTTTC.

This clone was picked up a small number of times. V and J are TRBV27 and TRBJ1-6; D uncertain. CDR3 length equals 15 residues. In germline, CDR1 is MNHEY, CDR2 SMNVEV (reference sequence). V dropped 3 bases and J dropped 8 bases, with 14 bases sitting between them. Here the CDR3 DNA reads TGTGCCAGCAGTTTGCTCGGACGCGGAGATTCACCCCTCCACTTT. It yields the protein CASSLLGRGDSPLHF.

The CDR3 here is CASSLGTGALYTF. The CDR3 bases are TGTGCCAGCAGTTTAGGGACAGGGGCACTCTACACCTTC. V usage is TRBV12-3 or TRBV12-4 and J usage is TRBJ1-2; 9 nucleotides match TRBD1. The CDR3 is made up of 13 amino acids. Trimming at V came to 1 base and at J to 10 bases, leaving 4 bases not matched to a gene.

The genes are TRBV6-2 or TRBV6-3 and TRBJ1-2; D is unresolved. The CDR3 loop spans 13 amino acids. Germline assignment: CDR1 MNHEY and CDR2 SVGEGT. V lost 6 bases to trimming and J lost 8 bases, with 16 bases between them. The CDR3 reads CASSPVNVLGYTF. The CDR3 DNA is TGTGCCAGCAGCCCCGTCAATGTTCTAGGCTACACCTTC.

The chain is built from TRBV11-2 and TRBJ2-2, with TRBD1 identical over 8 bases. Germline CDR1 SGHAT, CDR2 FQNNGV. The V segment lost 5 bases and the J segment 3 bases; nucleotides outside the gene matches: 2. CDR3 size: 14 residues. CDR3 sequence (DNA): TGTGCCAGCAGCAGACAGGGGTACACCGGGGAGCTGTTTTTT. This translates into CASSRQGYTGELFF.

The chain links TRBV9 to TRBJ1-1, with TRBD1 identical over 8 bases. Germline assignment: CDR1 SGDLS and CDR2 YYNGEE. This CDR3 has 14 residues. V lost 0 bases to trimming and J lost 11 bases; unmatched junction nucleotides: 9. This CDR3 reads CASSVAEGQGGAFF. In DNA form, the CDR3 reads TGTGCCAGCAGCGTAGCCGAAGGACAGGGCGGCGCTTTCTTT.

Worth noting for this clone: Other nucleotide sequences in the sample specify the same CDR3. The genes are TRBV5-1 and TRBJ2-5; D is unclear. V was clipped by 0 bases and J by 1 base, with 7 bases between them. The CDR3 totals 14 residues. The germline V gene has CDR1 SGHRS and CDR2 YFSETQ. The CDR3 sequence is CASSLGGVQETQYF. CDR3 nucleotides: TGCGCCAGCAGCTTGGGAGGAGTCCAAGAGACCCAGTACTTC.

The chain carries TRBV20-1 and TRBJ1-2, with D perhaps TRBD1 (5 bases). V lost 8 bases, J lost 8 bases, and 15 bases lay in between. The CDR3 spans 11 residues. Germline V gene sequence: CDR1 DFQATT, CDR2 SNEGSKA (reference sequence). The CDR3 nucleotides read TGCAGTACCGGGACGCCTGTGGGCTACACCTTC. As protein: CSTGTPVGYTF.